This passage covers 17 T cell receptor beta chains from one sample sequenced in a study of shared clonotypes between healthy human individuals. Clones were sequenced by immunoSEQ multiplex PCR, and TCRdb holds only the in-frame ones, with some missing. The sample contains roughly 2 million clones, approximately 94% of which appear only once. Sequencing was done on a sample of naive CD4+ T cells sorted from blood. The subset: CD45RA+ positively selected. The receptors stem from a man between 18 and 35 years old in good health.

This clone was seen once. The V call is TRBV11-2, the J call TRBJ2-7, with 7 bases that match TRBD1. Losses at the gene ends were 2 bases for V and 2 bases for J; bases not matched to a gene: 3. The CDR3 spans 14 residues. Germline V gene sequence: CDR1 SGHAT, CDR2 FQNNGV. The CDR3 loop is CASSLRQGAYEQYF. Written as DNA, the CDR3 is TGTGCCAGCAGCTTACGGCAGGGGGCCTACGAGCAGTACTTC.

About this clone itself: Other DNA variants within this sample encode the same CDR3. The rearrangement uses TRBV10-2 and TRBJ2-5; no clear D gene. The CDR3 sequence is 11 residues long. Germline V gives CDR1 WSHSY, CDR2 SAAADI. With 6 bases removed from V and 3 bases from J, the gap between germline ends came to 5 bases. The CDR3 protein is CASSREETQYF. CDR3 bases: TGCGCCAGCAGCCGAGAAGAGACCCAGTACTTC.

The rearrangement joins TRBV5-1 to TRBJ1-6; a possible D gene is TRBD1 (5 bases). CDR1 and CDR2 from the germline V gene are SGHRS and YFSETQ. The CDR3 totals 14 residues. Trimming cost V 2 bases and J 9 bases, with 12 bases left between them. The DNA for the CDR3 is TGCGCCAGCAGCTTTGGCAGGGAAACTTCACCCCTCCACTTT. It is translated as CASSFGRETSPLHF.

This clone was counted once. The sample carries other DNA sequences with the same CDR3. The chain links TRBV19 to TRBJ2-5; tentative D call: TRBD2 (6 bases). The CDR3 covers 11 residues. Trimming shortened V by 6 bases and J by 4 bases, and 6 bases separated the two germline ends. Germline V CDR1 and CDR2: LNHDA, SQIVND (reference sequence). The chain's CDR3 is CASRAGETQYF. CDR3 DNA sequence: TGTGCCAGTAGAGCGGGAGAGACCCAGTACTTC.

The gene calls are TRBV5-1 and TRBJ2-4, with D unclear. The CDR3 loop spans 13 amino acids. Germline CDR1 and CDR2: SGHRS and YFSETQ. Trimming removed 5 bases from V and 7 bases from J, with 13 bases in between. The CDR3 here is CASRPNLGNIQYF. The CDR3 nucleotides read TGCGCCAGCAGGCCTAATCTGGGGAACATTCAGTACTTC.

The rearrangement joins TRBV30 to TRBJ2-1, with D hard to call. Germline CDR1 is GTSNPN and CDR2 is SVGIG (reference sequence). The V end lost 5 bases, the J end lost 1 base, and 15 bases lay between the germline ends. The CDR3 length is 15 residues. The CDR3 region is CAWRRLGRSYNEQFF. The CDR3, as DNA: TGTGCCTGGCGAAGGTTAGGAAGGTCCTACAATGAGCAGTTCTTC. The entire variable domain, with the rest obtained from reference TRBV30 and TRBJ2-1, is as follows: SQTIHQWPATLVQPVGSPLSLECTVEGTSNPNLYWYRQAAGRGLQLLFYSVGIGQISSEVPQNLSASRPQDRQFILSSKKLLLSDSGFYLCAWRRLGRSYNEQFFGPGTRLTVL.

The rearrangement joins TRBV6-5 to TRBJ1-2; D unclear. The CDR3 loop spans 12 amino acids. Trimming shortened V by 4 bases and J by 8 bases, and 11 bases separated the two germline ends. Per the germline V gene, CDR1 is MNHEY and CDR2 is SVGAGI. This CDR3 reads CASSSDIYGYTF. CDR3 coding DNA: TGTGCCAGCAGTTCAGACATCTACGGCTACACCTTC.

A word on this clone: Other DNA sequences in this sample translate to the same CDR3. The rearrangement links TRBV11-2 to TRBJ1-5, with D hard to call. Germline-derived CDR1 and CDR2 are SGHAT and FQNNGV. This CDR3 has 12 amino acids. Trimming took off 0 bases at V and 9 bases at J, with 6 bases between the two ends. The CDR3 protein is CASSLDRGPQHF. For the CDR3, the DNA is TGTGCCAGCAGCTTAGACCGGGGGCCCCAGCATTTT.

The rearrangement uses TRBV4-1 and TRBJ2-5; 7 nucleotides line up with TRBD2. Germline CDR1 and CDR2: MGHRA and YSYEKL. The CDR3 totals 16 residues. V trimming: 3 bases; J trimming: 3 bases; junction bases outside the gene matches: 10. The CDR3 loop reads CASSQGHGGGKETQYF. Here the CDR3 DNA reads TGCGCCAGCAGCCAGGGCCATGGCGGGGGTAAAGAGACCCAGTACTTC.

The chain couples TRBV6-5 to TRBJ2-7; D call uncertain. This CDR3 is built from 14 residues. The germline V gene encodes CDR1 MNHEY and CDR2 SVGAGI. The V end lost 7 bases, the J end lost 0 bases, and 13 bases lay between the germline ends. Here the CDR3 reads CASMKVVHSYEQYF. In nucleotides, the CDR3 is TGTGCCAGCATGAAGGTTGTGCACTCCTACGAGCAGTACTTC.

This chain connects TRBV5-1 to TRBJ2-7; TRBD2 matches at 9 bases. The CDR3 covers 15 residues. CDR1 and CDR2 from the germline V gene are SGHRS and YFSETQ. Losses at the gene ends were 4 bases for V and 0 bases for J; bases not matched to a gene: 5. The CDR3: CASSTLAGSSYEQYF. The CDR3 nucleotides read TGCGCCAGCAGCACTCTAGCGGGATCCTCCTACGAGCAGTACTTC.

The V and J genes are TRBV15 and TRBJ2-7, with 11 bases identical to TRBD2. The V gene's germline CDR1 is LNHNV and CDR2 YYDKDF (reference sequence). J was trimmed by 3 bases and V by 3 bases; bases with no gene match: 4. The CDR3 covers 15 residues. DNA of the CDR3: TGTGCCACCAGCAGGGTAGCGGGAGGGCGCTACGAGCAGTACTTC. Translating it yields CATSRVAGGRYEQYF.

V and J are TRBV10-3 and TRBJ1-3; D uncertain. Looked up from germline, CDR1 is ENHRY and CDR2 is SYGVKD. Trimming took off 2 bases at V and 13 bases at J, with 15 bases between the two ends. This CDR3 spans 13 amino acids. Here the CDR3 reads CAISESPGISIYF. Here the CDR3 DNA reads TGTGCCATCAGTGAGAGCCCGGGGATTTCGATATATTTT.

The V and J genes are TRBV28 and TRBJ2-5; no reliable D call. The CDR3 extends over 13 amino acids. Germline V CDR1 and CDR2: MDHEN, SYDVKM. V lost 5 bases, J lost 5 bases, and 12 bases lay in between. Written as DNA, the CDR3 is TGTGCCAGCAGTGGTTACCTTTCGGAGACCCAGTACTTC. Translated: CASSGYLSETQYF.

The rearrangement uses TRBV6-1 and TRBJ1-6, with a weak D call TRBD1 (5 bases). There are 15 residues in the CDR3. V lost 4 bases to trimming and J lost 7 bases, with 14 bases between them. In germline, CDR1 is MNHNS, CDR2 SASEGT. The DNA for the CDR3 is TGTGCCAGCAGTGGGGCGGGGCTTGGGAATTCACCCCTCCACTTT. Its translation is CASSGAGLGNSPLHF.

The rearrangement uses TRBV27 and TRBJ1-4; maybe TRBD1 (6 bases). The germline V and J ends were trimmed by 0 bases and 3 bases, with 11 bases remaining between them. CDR3 length: 16 residues. Germline CDR1 and CDR2: MNHEY and SMNVEV (reference sequence). The CDR3 DNA follows: TGTGCCAGCAGTTTATCAGGACAGCCGTCTAATGAAAAACTGTTTTTT. Translating it yields CASSLSGQPSNEKLFF.

CDR3 bases: TGTGCCAGCTCAACGGGACGGATTAACTATGGCTACACCTTC. Protein product: CASSTGRINYGYTF. The chain links TRBV18 to TRBJ1-2, with D possibly being TRBD1 (5 bases). The CDR3 length is 14 residues. Trimming cost V 5 bases and J 1 base, with 11 bases left between them. Germline CDR1 KGHSH, CDR2 LQKENI. Supplemented by reference TRBV18 and TRBJ1-2, the full variable domain reads NAGVMQNPRHLVRRRGQEARLRCSPMKGHSHVYWYRQLPEEGLKFMVYLQKENIIDESGMPKERFSAEFPKEGPSILRIQQVVRGDSAAYFCASSTGRINYGYTFGSGTRLTVV.